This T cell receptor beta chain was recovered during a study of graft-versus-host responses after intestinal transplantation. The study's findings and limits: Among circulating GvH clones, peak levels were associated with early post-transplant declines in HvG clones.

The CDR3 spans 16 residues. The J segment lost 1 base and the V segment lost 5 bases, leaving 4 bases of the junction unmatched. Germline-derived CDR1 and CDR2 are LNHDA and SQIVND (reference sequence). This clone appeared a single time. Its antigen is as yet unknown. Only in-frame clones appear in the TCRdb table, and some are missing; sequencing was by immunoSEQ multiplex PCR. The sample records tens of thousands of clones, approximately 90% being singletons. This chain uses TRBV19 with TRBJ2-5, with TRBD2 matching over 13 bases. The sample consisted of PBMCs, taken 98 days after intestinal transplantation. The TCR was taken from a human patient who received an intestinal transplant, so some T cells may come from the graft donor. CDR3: CASSPLAGGFQETQYF. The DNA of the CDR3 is TGTGCCAGTAGTCCACTAGCGGGAGGGTTCCAAGAGACCCAGTACTTC.